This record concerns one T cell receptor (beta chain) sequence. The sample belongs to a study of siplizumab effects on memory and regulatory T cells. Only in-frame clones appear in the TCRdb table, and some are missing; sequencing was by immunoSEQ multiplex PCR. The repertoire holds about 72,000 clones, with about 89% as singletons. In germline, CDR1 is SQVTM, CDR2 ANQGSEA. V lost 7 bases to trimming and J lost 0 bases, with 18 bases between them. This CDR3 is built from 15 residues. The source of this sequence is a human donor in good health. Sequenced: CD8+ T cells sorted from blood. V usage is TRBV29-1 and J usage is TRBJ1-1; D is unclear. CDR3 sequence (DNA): TGCAGCGCTCCCGCTGGGAAGGACTTGAACACTGAAGCTTTCTTT. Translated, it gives CSAPAGKDLNTEAFF.